A single sample gave rise to the 19 T cell receptor beta chains below, sequenced in a study of vaccination effects on CD4 cells after COVID-19. Antigen specificity for these receptors is unknown. Antigen-specific CD4+ T cell clonotypes were called by their expansion after viral peptide-pool culture in ViraFEST. Isolation of CD4+ T cells took place after more than 9 days of culture. Participants were given two doses of BNT162b2 or mRNA-1273 vaccine. Generated by immunoSEQ multiplex PCR, the TCRdb table keeps only in-frame clones and is missing some. This sample has tens of thousands of clones; 73% occur once, and the top ten carry around 1.2%. The material sequenced was CD4+ T cells from PBMCs cultured with HCoV-229E spike peptides, taken after COVID-19 vaccination. These TCRs come from a human donor who received a COVID-19 vaccine.

This chain links TRBV10-3 with TRBJ1-5; D ambiguous. The germline gives CDR1 ENHRY, CDR2 SYGVKD. This CDR3 has 14 amino acids. Trimming removed 6 bases from V and 3 bases from J, with 12 bases in between. CDR3 region: CAISLAGSNQPQHF. The DNA of the CDR3 is TGTGCCATCAGCCTAGCAGGCTCCAATCAGCCCCAGCATTTT.

The V gene is TRBV28, the J gene TRBJ1-5, with D maybe TRBD1 (6 bases). Trimming stripped 1 base from V and 7 bases from J, with 8 bases between. Germline V gene lookup returns CDR1 MDHEN and CDR2 SYDVKM. This CDR3 spans 13 amino acids. CDR3 amino acids: CASSLYRAQPQHF. The CDR3 DNA sequence: TGTGCCAGCAGTTTATACAGGGCCCAGCCCCAGCATTTT.

The chain uses TRBV6-2 or TRBV6-3 and TRBJ2-1, with a possible D match to TRBD2 (6 bases). The V end was cut by 3 bases, the J end by 0 bases, with 15 bases between. Germline CDR1 MNHEY, CDR2 SVGEGT. There are 17 residues in the CDR3. The CDR3 DNA reads TGTGCCAGCAGTTATACCCCGACTAGGAGCTCCTACAATGAGCAGTTCTTC. Encoded protein: CASSYTPTRSSYNEQFF.

The chain carries TRBV5-5 and TRBJ2-2, with a weak D call TRBD1 (7 bases). The V gene lost 1 base and the J gene lost 5 bases, with 15 bases spanning the gap. The CDR3 extends over 16 amino acids. Germline assignment: CDR1 SGHKS and CDR2 YYEKEE (reference sequence). The CDR3 DNA sequence: TGTGCCAGCAGCTTGTTGCAGGGGGGTTTAACCGGGGAGCTGTTTTTT. This codes for CASSLLQGGLTGELFF.

In its sample, this clone was seen once. The chain has TRBV6-5 and TRBJ1-2, with a tentative D call TRBD1 (6 bases). Germline CDR1 and CDR2: MNHEY and SVGAGI. This CDR3 has 13 amino acids. V shed 6 bases and J shed 8 bases, with 16 bases lying between them. CDR3 coding DNA: TGTGCCAGCAGCGGTTACAGGGCGAGAGGCTACACCTTC. Residues: CASSGYRARGYTF.

This clone has more than one count but fewer than ten. This sequence joins TRBV28 and TRBJ2-7; D is perhaps TRBD2 (6 bases). CDR3 size: 13 residues. The germline V gene encodes CDR1 MDHEN and CDR2 SYDVKM. The ends were cut back, 5 bases at V and 3 bases at J, with 11 bases in the middle. The CDR3 protein is CASSPLGGYEQYV. CDR3 DNA sequence: TGTGCCAGCAGTCCCCTCGGGGGCTACGAGCAGTACGTC.

The chain combines TRBV18 with TRBJ2-1, with D unclear. The V gene lost 1 base and the J gene lost 7 bases, with 11 bases spanning the gap. Looked up from germline, CDR1 is KGHSH and CDR2 is LQKENI. This CDR3 has 14 residues. The chain's CDR3 is CASSPQAGKNEQFF. The CDR3 DNA reads as TGTGCCAGCTCACCACAGGCTGGTAAAAATGAGCAGTTCTTC. The full variable domain, its missing parts supplied by reference TRBV18 and TRBJ2-1, is NAGVMQNPRHLVRRRGQEARLRCSPMKGHSHVYWYRQLPEEGLKFMVYLQKENIIDESGMPKERFSAEFPKEGPSILRIQQVVRGDSAAYFCASSPQAGKNEQFFGPGTRLTVL.

J is TRBJ1-4 and V is TRBV28, with D possibly TRBD1 on 5 matching bases. CDR1 and CDR2 from the germline V gene are MDHEN and SYDVKM. This CDR3 is 16 amino acids long. Trimming took 8 bases from V and 11 from J, leaving 27 bases between them. The CDR3 loop is CASSLPGTAGLGKLFF. CDR3 DNA: TGTGCCAGCTCACTTCCGGGGACGGCGGGGTTGGGGAAACTGTTTTTT. Complete variable domain (other parts from reference TRBV28 and TRBJ1-4): DVKVTQSSRYLVKRTGEKVFLECVQDMDHENMFWYRQDPGLGLRLIYFSYDVKMKEKGDIPEGYSVSREKKERFSLILESASTNQTSMYLCASSLPGTAGLGKLFFGSGTQLSVL.

The chain combines TRBV19 with TRBJ1-1, with D possibly TRBD1 on 6 matching bases. Germline CDR1 is LNHDA and CDR2 is SQIVND (reference sequence). CDR3 length: 15 residues. The V and J ends lost 6 bases and 4 bases respectively, with 18 bases between them. CDR3 sequence (DNA): TGTGCCAGTAGGATAACCGGGACATTGGGCACTGAAGCTTTCTTT. Protein product: CASRITGTLGTEAFF. Full variable domain (outside the CDR3, taken from reference TRBV19 and TRBJ1-1): DGGITQSPKYLFRKEGQNVTLSCEQNLNHDAMYWYRQDPGQGLRLIYYSQIVNDFQKGDIAEGYSVSREKKESFPLTVTSAQKNPTAFYLCASRITGTLGTEAFFGQGTRLTVV.

This chain connects TRBV6-4 to TRBJ2-2; no clear D gene. V shed 5 bases and J shed 1 base, with 8 bases lying between them. The CDR3 sequence is 14 residues long. The V gene's germline CDR1 is MRHNA and CDR2 SNTAGT. The CDR3 sequence: CASSPHLNTGELFF. The CDR3 nucleotides are TGTGCCAGCAGTCCCCACCTGAACACCGGGGAGCTGTTTTTT.

This chain links TRBV14 with TRBJ1-5; D is uncertain. Germline CDR1 and CDR2: SGHDN and FVKESK. V lost 4 bases and J 0 bases, leaving 10 bases between the germline ends. The CDR3 totals 15 residues. The CDR3 bases are TGTGCCAGCAGCCTACGGGGTTATAGCAATCAGCCCCAGCATTTT. Translated: CASSLRGYSNQPQHF.

CDR3 in DNA: TGTGCCAGCAGATCGGGACAGGAGCATGGAGAGCAGTACGTC. It codes for CASRSGQEHGEQYV. V usage is TRBV6-6 and J usage is TRBJ2-7; 8 bases line up with TRBD1. The V and J ends lost 6 bases and 7 bases, in that order; junction bases with no gene match: 11. The V gene's germline CDR1 is MNHNY and CDR2 SVGAGI (reference sequence). CDR3 length equals 14 residues.

Turning to this clone: Other DNA sequences of this sample code for an identical CDR3. The chain recombines TRBV7-8 with TRBJ1-1; the D is unclear. The ends were cut back, 0 bases at V and 3 bases at J, with 8 bases in the middle. The germline V gene has CDR1 SGHVS and CDR2 FQNEAQ. The CDR3 is made up of 14 amino acids. CDR3 nucleotide sequence: TGTGCCAGCAGCTTAGCTCTCGGCTACACTGAAGCTTTCTTT. Its translation: CASSLALGYTEAFF.

The chain couples TRBV28 to TRBJ2-1, with 7 nucleotides matching TRBD1. This CDR3 has 13 residues. With 10 bases clipped from V and 4 bases from J, the junction kept 7 bases outside the gene matches. Looked up from germline, CDR1 is MDHEN and CDR2 is SYDVKM. The CDR3 region is CATRDSLYNEQFF. The CDR3 DNA follows: TGTGCCACTAGGGACAGCTTATACAATGAGCAGTTCTTC.

The genes are TRBV5-8 and TRBJ1-4, with D perhaps matching TRBD1 (6 bases). CDR3 length: 15 residues. Trimming stripped 4 bases from V and 2 bases from J, with 12 bases between. CDR1 is SGHTS, CDR2 YDEGEE, per germline. The CDR3 is CASSTQGMTNEKLFF. In DNA, the CDR3 is TGTGCCAGCAGCACACAGGGTATGACTAATGAAAAACTGTTTTTT.

The chain couples TRBV7-2 to TRBJ2-7; perhaps TRBD2 as D (7 bases). The V and J ends lost 4 bases and 1 base respectively, with 11 bases between them. There are 14 residues in the CDR3. Germline V CDR1 and CDR2: SGHTA, FQGNSA. This CDR3 reads CASSSRGGSYEQYV. As DNA, the CDR3 is TGTGCCAGCAGCTCGAGGGGGGGGTCCTACGAGCAGTACGTC.

A few counts support this clone. J is TRBJ2-2 and V is TRBV28; maybe TRBD1 (6 bases). The CDR3 runs 16 residues. Germline V gene lookup returns CDR1 MDHEN and CDR2 SYDVKM. V lost 6 bases to trimming and J lost 0 bases, with 14 bases between them. The DNA for the CDR3 is TGTGCCAGCAGCCCCCCGGGGACAACGAACACCGGGGAGCTGTTTTTT. This sequence encodes CASSPPGTTNTGELFF.

This clone was recorded a few times. The genes are TRBV7-6 and TRBJ2-1; 12 nucleotides agree with TRBD2. CDR3 length: 15 residues. V lost 5 bases to trimming and J lost 6 bases; unmatched junction nucleotides: 5. Per germline, CDR1 SGHVS and CDR2 FNYEAQ. The CDR3 DNA reads as TGTGCCAGCAGCCTCGGACTAGCGGGGATCAATGAGCAGTTCTTC. Translating it yields CASSLGLAGINEQFF.

In this sample, this clone turned up a few times. This chain joins TRBV2 and TRBJ1-4; D is unresolved. The length of the CDR3 is 14 residues. CDR1 is SNHLY and CDR2 is FYNNEI in the germline V gene. The ends were cut back, 6 bases at V and 0 bases at J, with 8 bases in the middle. The CDR3 loop reads CASSSLATNEKLFF. The CDR3 DNA reads as TGTGCCAGCAGCAGCCTGGCAACTAATGAAAAACTGTTTTTT.